These 30 T cell receptor beta chains originate from one sample sequenced in a study of blood T cell repertoires in COVID-19. Generated by immunoSEQ multiplex PCR, the TCRdb table keeps only in-frame clones and is missing some. The table lists hundreds of thousands of clones, around nine tenths of them singletons. The sequencing input was peripheral blood. These TCRs come from a man aged 55 to 70 who had recovered from COVID-19.

This clone was seen a handful of times. The chain joins TRBV5-1 to TRBJ1-5, with a tentative D call TRBD1 (6 bases). CDR3 length: 14 amino acids. The germline V gene has CDR1 SGHRS and CDR2 YFSETQ. The ends were cut back, 7 bases at V and 4 bases at J, with 15 bases in the middle. The CDR3 DNA is TGCGCCAGCTCCAAGGACGGACAGAATCAGCCCCAGCATTTT. It encodes CASSKDGQNQPQHF.

There are many counts of this clone. The J gene is TRBJ2-1, the V gene TRBV7-2; 10 bases are a match to TRBD2. J gave up 5 bases and V 5 bases, and 6 bases lay outside the gene matches. The CDR3 has 15 amino acids. CDR1 SGHTA and CDR2 FQGNSA come from the germline V gene. CDR3 nucleotide sequence: TGTGCCAGCAGCCCGGGACTAGCGCCAAACAATGAGCAGTTCTTC. Translating gives CASSPGLAPNNEQFF.

The chain is built from TRBV18 and TRBJ2-3, with TRBD1 identical over 7 bases. Germline V gene sequence: CDR1 KGHSH, CDR2 LQKENI. J lost 0 bases, V lost 6 bases, and 6 bases had no gene match. The CDR3 has 15 residues. The CDR3 bases are TGTGCCAGCTCCCGGGACAGAGGGAGCACAGATACGCAGTATTTT. It specifies CASSRDRGSTDTQYF.

The rearrangement links TRBV5-4 to TRBJ2-1; TRBD1 agrees at 11 bases. The CDR3 covers 15 residues. Germline CDR1 and CDR2: SGHNT and YYREEE (reference sequence). Trimming cost V 0 bases and J 6 bases; bases outside gene matches: 2. DNA of the CDR3: TGTGCCAGCAGCTTGGGGACAGGGGGCGTCAATGAGCAGTTCTTC. The encoded protein is CASSLGTGGVNEQFF.

V usage is TRBV5-4 and J usage is TRBJ2-5, with 10 nucleotides matching TRBD2. The CDR3 has 15 residues. CDR1 and CDR2 from the germline V gene are SGHNT and YYREEE (reference sequence). The junction had 3 bases not matched to a gene; V was cut back by 2 bases and J by 2 bases. The CDR3 DNA reads TGTGCCAGCAGCTTAGGTAGCGGGGGGCAAGAGACCCAGTACTTC. Translation: CASSLGSGGQETQYF.

The genes are TRBV3-1 (or the pseudogene TRBV3-2) and TRBJ1-5; unclear D gene. This CDR3 has 12 residues. CDR1 is LGHDT, CDR2 YNNKEL, per germline (reference sequence). The ends were cut back, 1 base at V and 10 bases at J, with 8 bases in the middle. The CDR3 nucleotides read TGTGCCAGCAGCCAAGTTGGGCCCCCCCAGCATTTT. This gives the protein CASSQVGPPQHF.

The rearrangement uses TRBV3-1 (or the pseudogene TRBV3-2) and TRBJ1-3, with TRBD1 matching over 8 bases. Germline V gene sequence: CDR1 LGHDT, CDR2 YNNKEL (reference sequence). CDR3 length equals 16 residues. The ends lost 3 bases at V and 0 bases at J; junction bases unmatched: 4. The CDR3 sequence is CASSHRTGFSGNTIYF. The CDR3 region has the DNA TGTGCCAGCAGCCACAGGACAGGGTTCTCTGGAAACACCATATATTTT.

This clone was counted once. This chain joins TRBV14 and TRBJ2-7, with 9 bases lining up with TRBD1. CDR3 size: 15 residues. CDR1 SGHDN and CDR2 FVKESK come from the germline V gene. Unmatched junction bases numbered 3, after V lost 3 bases and J lost 0 bases. The CDR3 region is CASSQGQGFSYEQYF. Here the CDR3 DNA reads TGTGCCAGCAGCCAGGGACAGGGATTCTCCTACGAGCAGTACTTC.

This sequence joins TRBV19 and TRBJ2-2; D ambiguous. V was cut by 3 bases and J by 3 bases, with 8 bases left in between. CDR3 length: 14 amino acids. The germline CDR1 and CDR2 sequences are LNHDA and SQIVND (reference sequence). CDR3 sequence: CASSILSHTGELFF. As DNA, the CDR3 is TGTGCCAGTAGTATTTTATCCCACACCGGGGAGCTGTTTTTT.

This clone was observed once. CDR3 region: CSVGSRGSNQPQHF. As DNA, the CDR3 is TGCAGCGTGGGATCCAGGGGTAGCAATCAGCCCCAGCATTTT. The chain joins TRBV29-1 to TRBJ1-5; D possibly corresponds to TRBD1 (6 bases). V lost 6 bases and J lost 0, with 12 bases in between. The CDR3 loop spans 14 amino acids. Germline V gives CDR1 SQVTM, CDR2 ANQGSEA.

V gene TRBV19 combines with J gene TRBJ2-5; TRBD1 matches 9 bases. The CDR3 extends over 14 amino acids. J gave up 7 bases and V 3 bases, and 6 bases lay outside the gene matches. Germline loops: CDR1 LNHDA, CDR2 SQIVND (reference sequence). The CDR3 here is CASSMGQGEGTQYF. CDR3 DNA sequence: TGTGCCAGTAGTATGGGACAGGGAGAGGGGACCCAGTACTTC.

The chain recombines TRBV18 with TRBJ2-4; 8 bases fit TRBD1. V trimming: 6 bases; J trimming: 3 bases; junction bases outside the gene matches: 4. The CDR3 loop spans 14 amino acids. The V gene's germline CDR1 is KGHSH and CDR2 LQKENI. Here the CDR3 reads CASSQGQVKNIQYF. The CDR3 bases are TGTGCCAGCTCGCAGGGACAGGTCAAAAACATTCAGTACTTC.

J is TRBJ2-1 and V is TRBV3-1 (or the pseudogene TRBV3-2); 13 nucleotides agree with TRBD2. Trimming took 4 bases from V and 9 from J; bases not matched to a gene: 6. From germline, CDR1 is LGHDT and CDR2 YNNKEL (reference sequence). This CDR3 spans 15 amino acids. The CDR3 DNA reads TGTGCCAGCAGCCCCTCGGGACTAGCGGGGTTTGAGCAGTTCTTC. Its translation is CASSPSGLAGFEQFF.

The CDR3, as DNA: TGCGCCAGCAGCTTGGACGGACTCAACTCTGGAAACACCATATATTTT. Encoded protein: CASSLDGLNSGNTIYF. The chain uses TRBV5-1 and TRBJ1-3; D is undetermined. There are 16 residues in the CDR3. Trimming left V 0 bases short and J 0 bases short, with 10 bases between. Germline lookup yields CDR1 SGHRS and CDR2 YFSETQ.

J is TRBJ1-1 and V is TRBV27; 7 nucleotides align to TRBD1. Germline CDR1 MNHEY, CDR2 SMNVEV (reference sequence). Unmatched junction bases numbered 14, after V lost 2 bases and J lost 8 bases. The CDR3 has 16 residues. CDR3 DNA: TGTGCCAGCAGTTTACAGGGGGGCGGGGCCCCTGGGGAAGCTTTCTTT. Amino acid sequence: CASSLQGGGAPGEAFF.

This chain connects TRBV18 to TRBJ2-6, with D tentatively TRBD1 (5 bases). The V gene lost 2 bases and the J gene lost 0 bases, with 8 bases spanning the gap. The CDR3 covers 16 residues. Germline V gene data show CDR1 as KGHSH and CDR2 as LQKENI. The DNA of the CDR3 is TGTGCCAGCTCACCAGTGACAGTCTCTGGGGCCAACGTCCTGACTTTC. It is translated as CASSPVTVSGANVLTF.

V and J are TRBV28 and TRBJ1-5; D may be TRBD1 (6 bases). CDR3 length equals 14 residues. Germline CDR1 MDHEN, CDR2 SYDVKM. The V gene lost 3 bases and the J gene lost 2 bases, with 8 bases spanning the gap. CDR3 amino acids: CASSLDSRNQPQHF. The CDR3 bases are TGTGCCAGCAGTTTGGACAGCCGCAATCAGCCCCAGCATTTT. Full variable domain (remainder filled in from reference TRBV28 and TRBJ1-5): DVKVTQSSRYLVKRTGEKVFLECVQDMDHENMFWYRQDPGLGLRLIYFSYDVKMKEKGDIPEGYSVSREKKERFSLILESASTNQTSMYLCASSLDSRNQPQHFGDGTRLSIL.

The V call is TRBV21-1, the J call TRBJ1-5. TRBV21-1 represents a pseudogene. This CDR3 is built from 13 residues. The CDR3 DNA sequence: TGTGCCAGCAGCAAAGCGCTTTCTAGTCCCCAGCATTTT. Amino acids: CASSKALSSPQHF.

This sequence joins TRBV9 and TRBJ1-2; the D gene is possibly TRBD1 (6 bases). This CDR3 has 19 residues. Germline CDR1 and CDR2: SGDLS and YYNGEE. The germline V and J ends were trimmed by 3 bases and 0 bases, with 24 bases remaining between them. The CDR3 DNA reads as TGTGCCAGCAGCGCCGATGTCCCGGGACATCGCCTAGCTAACTATGGCTACACCTTC. This gives the protein CASSADVPGHRLANYGYTF.

The chain links TRBV19 to TRBJ1-1, with TRBD1 matching 9 bases. From germline, CDR1 is LNHDA and CDR2 SQIVND (reference sequence). This CDR3 comprises 16 residues. The V segment lost 5 bases and the J segment 4 bases; nucleotides outside the gene matches: 11. Here the CDR3 reads CASSPPGQGSRTEAFF. CDR3 DNA: TGTGCCAGTAGTCCTCCGGGACAGGGTTCCCGCACTGAAGCTTTCTTT.

The V call is TRBV4-3, the J call TRBJ1-2; D remains unclear. The CDR3 consists of 14 residues. CDR1 LGHNA and CDR2 YSLEER come from the germline V gene. The germline V and J ends were trimmed by 0 bases and 5 bases, with 10 bases remaining between them. The CDR3 nucleotides are TGCGCCAGCAGCCAAGAAATGGCGGCGTATGGCTACACCTTC. Its protein is CASSQEMAAYGYTF.

The chain is built from TRBV11-2 and TRBJ1-2, with a weak D call TRBD1 (6 bases). The V end was cut by 4 bases, the J end by 8 bases, with 8 bases between. The CDR3 loop spans 11 amino acids. CDR1 and CDR2 (germline): SGHAT, FQNNGV. The CDR3: CASSSRGGYTF. For the CDR3, the DNA is TGTGCCAGCAGCTCAAGGGGGGGCTACACCTTC.

The gene calls are TRBV2 and TRBJ2-5, with 8 bases matching TRBD1. The CDR3 is made up of 12 amino acids. Trimming took 7 bases from V and 4 from J; bases not matched to a gene: 2. Germline V CDR1 and CDR2: SNHLY, FYNNEI. CDR3 residues: CASKGTGETQYF. In DNA, the CDR3 is TGTGCCAGCAAAGGGACAGGAGAGACCCAGTACTTC. The whole variable domain, remainder taken from reference TRBV2 and TRBJ2-5, is EPEVTQTPSHQVTQMGQEVILRCVPISNHLYFYWYRQILGQKVEFLVSFYNNEISEKSEIFDDQFSVERPDGSNFTLKIRSTKLEDSAMYFCASKGTGETQYFGPGTRLLVL.

This chain links TRBV19 with TRBJ1-3; 7 bases align to TRBD1. Trimming took 5 bases from V and 1 from J; bases not matched to a gene: 8. Germline lookup yields CDR1 LNHDA and CDR2 SQIVND (reference sequence). CDR3 length: 16 amino acids. CDR3 sequence (DNA): TGTGCCAGTAGTCCTCGGGACAGACCATCTGGAAACACCATATATTTT. It translates to CASSPRDRPSGNTIYF.

Comment on this clone: This sample also contains other DNA sequences that code for the same CDR3. V is TRBV18 and J is TRBJ2-7; TRBD1 matches 8 bases. Germline-derived CDR1 and CDR2 are KGHSH and LQKENI. The junction had 6 bases not matched to a gene; V was cut back by 3 bases and J by 5 bases. This CDR3 spans 14 amino acids. The CDR3 protein is CASSPPSTGDEQYF. CDR3 sequence (DNA): TGTGCCAGCTCACCCCCCTCGACAGGGGACGAGCAGTACTTC.

The V call is TRBV3-1 (or the pseudogene TRBV3-2), the J call TRBJ1-2; 10 positions agree with TRBD1. Germline V gene data show CDR1 as LGHDT and CDR2 as YNNKEL (reference sequence). CDR3 length: 16 residues. The J segment lost 0 bases and the V segment lost 3 bases, leaving 4 bases of the junction unmatched. The CDR3 loop reads CASSQGQGSSNYGYTF. CDR3 nucleotides: TGTGCCAGCAGCCAGGGACAGGGGTCATCTAACTATGGCTACACCTTC.

This clone was detected only once. The rearrangement links TRBV7-8 to TRBJ1-1; a possible D gene is TRBD1 (6 bases). CDR1 is SGHVS, CDR2 FQNEAQ, per germline. The CDR3 is made up of 13 amino acids. V dropped 5 bases and J dropped 3 bases, with 10 bases sitting between them. The CDR3 DNA reads TGTGCCAGCAGCGCAGGGGTAGACACTGAAGCTTTCTTT. Amino acid sequence: CASSAGVDTEAFF. Drawing the rest from reference TRBV7-8 and TRBJ1-1, the complete variable domain is GAGVSQSPRYKVAKRGQDVALRCDPISGHVSLFWYQQALGQGPEFLTYFQNEAQLDKSGLPSDRFFAERPEGSVSTLKIQRTQQEDSAVYLCASSAGVDTEAFFGQGTRLTVV.

This rearrangement joins TRBV5-1 to TRBJ1-3; no clear D. Trimming removed 3 bases from V and 0 bases from J, with 19 bases in between. This CDR3 comprises 18 residues. Germline assignment: CDR1 SGHRS and CDR2 YFSETQ. The CDR3 loop reads CASSSPGGITISGNTIYF. The CDR3, as DNA: TGCGCCAGCAGCTCGCCGGGTGGTATAACCATCTCTGGAAACACCATATATTTT.

The chain carries TRBV19 and TRBJ2-1; TRBD1 aligns across 9 bases. Germline CDR1 reads LNHDA; CDR2 reads SQIVND (reference sequence). Germline trimming cut 9 bases from V and 1 base from J; bases unmatched to any gene: 7. The length of the CDR3 is 15 residues. The DNA for the CDR3 is TGTGCCAGCCGACGGGGGACAGGGTCCTACAATGAGCAGTTCTTC. This gives the protein CASRRGTGSYNEQFF.

This chain links TRBV10-1 with TRBJ2-3, with TRBD1 matching 9 bases. The J segment lost 2 bases and the V segment lost 3 bases, leaving 3 bases of the junction unmatched. Germline CDR1 WNHNN, CDR2 SYGVQD (reference sequence). The length of the CDR3 is 15 residues. The CDR3 DNA follows: TGCGCCAGCAGTGACCCACAGGGGGCCACAGATACGCAGTATTTT. It yields the protein CASSDPQGATDTQYF.